These T cell receptor beta chains were read from a single sample in a study of beta chain features in type 1 diabetes. Assay used: immunoSEQ multiplex PCR; TCRdb lists only in-frame clones, some missing. The table has approximately 470,000 clones, over 25% seen once. Sequencing used naive CD4+ T cells from blood. These receptors all stem from a young man in good health. Each CDR3 is given with its conserved first and last residue. The order of the fields is clone size, V gene, J gene, D gene, CDR3 protein, CDR3 DNA. A D gene is named only where the DNA matches it firmly. Clone size appears in some rows only: once, few, many, or a class for an expanded clone.

few	TRBV30	TRBJ2-7	NA	CAWGRLGPYEQYF	TGTGCCTGGGGGCGACTAGGCCCCTACGAGCAGTACTTC
NA	TRBV5-6	TRBJ2-7	NA	CASSLVGHYEQYF	TGTGCCAGCAGCTTAGTAGGGCACTACGAGCAGTACTTC
NA	TRBV5-1	TRBJ2-5	NA	CASSSTDVQETQYF	TGCGCCAGCAGCAGCACGGACGTCCAAGAGACCCAGTACTTC
few	TRBV11-1	TRBJ2-2	TRBD1	CASSIGTGAGELFF	TGTGCCAGCAGCATAGGGACAGGGGCCGGGGAGCTGTTTTTT
NA	TRBV9	TRBJ1-3	NA	CASSFRGTGNTIYF	TGTGCCAGCAGCTTCCGGGGCACTGGAAACACCATATATTTT
NA	TRBV25-1	TRBJ1-2	TRBD1	CASSRTGTEILYGYTF	TGTGCCAGCAGTAGGACCGGGACAGAGATTCTCTATGGCTACACCTTC
NA	TRBV29-1	TRBJ2-7	NA	CSVGGAAYEQYF	TGCAGCGTGGGGGGCGCGGCCTACGAGCAGTACTTC
NA	TRBV4-3	TRBJ2-1	NA	CASSPMKGASYNEQFF	TGCGCCAGCAGCCCCATGAAAGGGGCCTCCTACAATGAGCAGTTCTTC
NA	TRBV7-9	TRBJ2-3	TRBD2	CASSLDRGSWGDTQYF	TGTGCCAGCAGCTTAGATCGCGGGAGCTGGGGGGATACGCAGTATTTT
few	TRBV2	TRBJ1-1	NA	CASSGGNLNTEAFF	TGTGCCAGCAGTGGGGGGAACCTGAACACTGAAGCTTTCTTT
few	TRBV19	TRBJ2-2	NA	CASSPLDREGTGELFF	TGTGCCAGTAGCCCCCTGGACAGGGAGGGCACCGGGGAGCTGTTTTTT
few	TRBV29-1	TRBJ2-7	NA	CSGGRDRYEQYF	TGCAGCGGGGGACGGGACCGATACGAGCAGTACTTC
NA	TRBV30	TRBJ1-5	NA	CAWSRNRGNQPQHF	TGTGCCTGGAGTCGCAACAGGGGCAATCAGCCCCAGCATTTT
few	TRBV4-3	TRBJ1-2	NA	CASSQGGARGYTF	TGCGCCAGCAGCCAAGGCGGGGCGAGAGGCTACACCTTC
NA	TRBV5-4	TRBJ2-7	NA	CASSSQKSSYEQYF	TGTGCCAGCAGCTCGCAGAAGAGCTCCTACGAGCAGTACTTC
few	TRBV4-2	TRBJ2-7	NA	CASSQGRADYEQYF	TGTGCCAGCAGCCAGGGCAGGGCGGACTACGAGCAGTACTTC
few	TRBV6-6	TRBJ2-1	TRBD2	CASRGRESYNEQFF	TGTGCCAGCCGCGGGAGAGAATCCTACAATGAGCAGTTCTTC
NA	TRBV9	TRBJ2-6	TRBD1	CASSAARHQGGAPTSGANVLTF	TGTGCCAGCAGCGCTGCCCGTCATCAAGGGGGCGCGCCGACCTCTGGGGCCAACGTCCTGACTTTC
few	TRBV5-4	TRBJ2-2	TRBD2	CASSSDISGRFNTGELFF	TGTGCCAGCAGCTCAGACATTAGCGGGAGGTTTAACACCGGGGAGCTGTTTTTT
few	TRBV30	TRBJ2-2	NA	CAWSVYTGYTGELFF	TGTGCCTGGAGTGTATATACAGGCTACACCGGGGAGCTGTTTTTT
NA	TRBV5-1	TRBJ2-5	NA	CASSLATGQLETQYF	TGCGCCAGCAGCTTGGCCACCGGGCAGCTGGAGACCCAGTACTTC
few	TRBV11-3	TRBJ2-1	TRBD2	CASSFGLAGGNEQFF	TGTGCCAGCAGCTTCGGACTAGCGGGAGGGAATGAGCAGTTCTTC
NA	TRBV5-1	TRBJ1-1	NA	CASSLGQMNTEAFF	TGCGCCAGCAGCTTGGGACAGATGAACACTGAAGCTTTCTTT
few	TRBV30	TRBJ2-1	TRBD2	CAWSVRGTSSYNEQFF	TGTGCCTGGAGTGTAAGGGGGACTAGCTCCTACAATGAGCAGTTCTTC
few	TRBV30	TRBJ1-1	NA	CAWSGGAATEAFF	TGTGCCTGGAGTGGAGGGGCAGCTACTGAAGCTTTCTTT
NA	TRBV5-1	TRBJ2-3	NA	CASSLAGTSTDTQYF	TGCGCCAGCAGCTTAGCAGGAACTAGCACAGATACGCAGTATTTT
NA	TRBV4-1	TRBJ2-5	TRBD1	CASSHGTGIRETQYF	TGCGCCAGCAGCCACGGGACAGGGATTCGGGAGACCCAGTACTTC
NA	TRBV7-9	TRBJ2-4	NA	CASSLYEVGDIQYF	TGTGCCAGCAGCTTATACGAAGTCGGGGACATTCAGTACTTC
NA	TRBV27	TRBJ2-7	TRBD2	CASRAGREAYEQYF	TGTGCCAGCAGGGCAGGGAGGGAGGCATACGAGCAGTACTTC
once	TRBV2	TRBJ2-7	TRBD2	CASSVGLAGAQQYF	TGTGCCAGCAGTGTTGGACTAGCGGGAGCCCAGCAGTACTTC
NA	TRBV20-1	TRBJ2-2	NA	CSAPTTGELFF	TGCAGTGCTCCTACTACCGGGGAGCTGTTTTTT
NA	TRBV10-3	TRBJ1-4	NA	CAISEGTEKLFF	TGTGCCATCAGTGAAGGGACTGAAAAACTGTTTTTT
NA	TRBV14	TRBJ2-7	NA	CASSQGPTTSYEQYF	TGTGCCAGCAGCCAAGGTCCGACCACATCCTACGAGCAGTACTTC
NA	TRBV2	TRBJ1-5	TRBD1	CASTNRVPGGNPQHF	TGTGCCAGCACTAACAGGGTGCCAGGGGGAAACCCCCAGCATTTT
NA	TRBV9	TRBJ2-1	TRBD1	CASSAGQAVLNEQFF	TGTGCCAGCAGCGCGGGACAGGCAGTCTTGAATGAGCAGTTCTTC
NA	TRBV7-2	TRBJ2-1	TRBD1	CASSYPGQGRWEQFF	TGTGCCAGCAGTTATCCCGGACAGGGAAGGTGGGAGCAGTTCTTC
NA	TRBV29-1	TRBJ1-4	NA	CSVERGEKLFF	TGCAGCGTTGAAAGGGGGGAAAAACTGTTTTTT
NA	TRBV27	TRBJ2-7	TRBD1	CASTLGTGAYEQYF	TGTGCCAGCACTTTGGGGACAGGGGCCTACGAGCAGTACTTC
NA	TRBV30	TRBJ1-2	TRBD1	CAWSPQGGSYTF	TGTGCCTGGAGCCCACAGGGGGGGAGCTACACCTTC
NA	TRBV5-1	TRBJ2-7	TRBD2	CASSLIAGAGEQYF	TGCGCCAGCAGCTTGATAGCGGGAGCAGGAGAGCAGTACTTC
NA	TRBV19	TRBJ2-3	TRBD2	CASSIEAAGPDTQYF	TGTGCCAGTAGTATAGAGGCAGCGGGGCCAGATACGCAGTATTTT
NA	TRBV7-2	TRBJ2-3	TRBD2	CASSPGGGTDTQYF	TGTGCCAGCAGCCCCGGGGGGGGCACAGATACGCAGTATTTT
NA	TRBV9	TRBJ1-2	NA	CASGRLTGYTF	TGTGCCTCTGGGAGGCTCACGGGCTACACCTTC
few	TRBV7-2	TRBJ2-3	TRBD2	CASSLLAIATDTQYF	TGTGCCAGCAGCCTACTAGCGATCGCCACAGATACGCAGTATTTT
few	TRBV30	TRBJ2-7	NA	CAWSGSYEQYF	TGTGCCTGGAGCGGTTCCTACGAGCAGTACTTC
few	TRBV10-3	TRBJ2-7	NA	CAISERRGSHEQYF	TGTGCCATCAGTGAAAGGAGGGGGTCCCACGAGCAGTACTTC
few	TRBV7-9	TRBJ2-7	NA	CASSLALGEQYF	TGTGCCAGCAGCTTAGCCTTGGGTGAGCAGTACTTC
few	TRBV13	TRBJ1-2	TRBD1	CASSLFRPGGDGYTF	TGTGCCAGCAGCTTGTTCCGGCCAGGGGGCGATGGCTACACCTTC
NA	TRBV30	TRBJ2-1	NA	CAWRQKGSEQFF	TGTGCCTGGAGGCAAAAGGGAAGTGAGCAGTTCTTC
NA	TRBV27	TRBJ2-6	NA	CASTGVVVPGANVLTF	TGTGCCAGCACCGGAGTTGTAGTCCCTGGGGCCAACGTCCTGACTTTC
NA	TRBV30	TRBJ2-2	TRBD1	CAWRRTGTGRTGELFF	TGTGCCTGGAGACGGACCGGGACAGGGAGGACCGGGGAGCTGTTTTTT
few	TRBV10-3	TRBJ2-1	TRBD2	CAISESTSGRHEQFF	TGTGCCATCAGTGAGTCAACTAGCGGGAGGCATGAGCAGTTCTTC
NA	TRBV7-8	TRBJ2-5	TRBD2	CASSLGLAGGAQYF	TGTGCCAGCAGCTTGGGACTAGCGGGAGGGGCCCAGTACTTC
NA	TRBV7-9	TRBJ1-1	TRBD1	CASSPSLDRAATEAFF	TGTGCCAGCAGCCCGTCGTTGGACAGGGCTGCCACTGAAGCTTTCTTT
few	TRBV29-1	TRBJ2-3	TRBD1	CSVMTGGADTQYF	TGCAGCGTTATGACAGGGGGCGCAGATACGCAGTATTTT
NA	TRBV12-5	TRBJ2-3	NA	CASGLQLSTDTQYF	TGTGCTAGTGGCTTACAGTTATCCACAGATACGCAGTATTTT
few	TRBV20-1	TRBJ2-5	NA	CSATNETQYF	TGCAGTGCTACAAATGAGACCCAGTACTTC
NA	TRBV7-9	TRBJ1-1	NA	CASSVDRNTEAFF	TGTGCCAGCAGCGTGGACAGGAACACTGAAGCTTTCTTT
NA	TRBV11-2	TRBJ2-7	NA	CASSLDREDEQYF	TGTGCCAGCAGCTTAGATAGGGAGGACGAGCAGTACTTC